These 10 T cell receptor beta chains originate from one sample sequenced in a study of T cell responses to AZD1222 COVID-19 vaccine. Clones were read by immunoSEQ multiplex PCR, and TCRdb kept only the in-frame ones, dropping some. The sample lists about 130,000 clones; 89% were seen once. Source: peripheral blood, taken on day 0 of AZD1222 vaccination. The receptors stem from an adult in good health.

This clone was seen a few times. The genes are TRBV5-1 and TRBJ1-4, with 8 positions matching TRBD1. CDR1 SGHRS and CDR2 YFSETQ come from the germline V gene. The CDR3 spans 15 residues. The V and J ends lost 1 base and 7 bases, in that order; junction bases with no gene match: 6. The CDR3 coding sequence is TGCGCCAGCAGCTTGATAGCAGGGGGCGGTGAAAAACTGTTTTTT. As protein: CASSLIAGGGEKLFF.

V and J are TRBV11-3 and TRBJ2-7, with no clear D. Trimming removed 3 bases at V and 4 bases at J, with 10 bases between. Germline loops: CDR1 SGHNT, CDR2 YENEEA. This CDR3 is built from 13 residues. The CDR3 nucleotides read TGTGCCAGCAGCTTTCCCCCCGCGTACGAGCAGTACTTC. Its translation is CASSFPPAYEQYF.

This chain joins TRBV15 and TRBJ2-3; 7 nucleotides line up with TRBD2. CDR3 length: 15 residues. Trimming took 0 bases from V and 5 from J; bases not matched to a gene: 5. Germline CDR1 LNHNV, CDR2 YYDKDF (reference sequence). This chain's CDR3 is CATSREGREQDTQYF. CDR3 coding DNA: TGTGCCACCAGCAGAGAGGGGCGGGAGCAAGATACGCAGTATTTT.

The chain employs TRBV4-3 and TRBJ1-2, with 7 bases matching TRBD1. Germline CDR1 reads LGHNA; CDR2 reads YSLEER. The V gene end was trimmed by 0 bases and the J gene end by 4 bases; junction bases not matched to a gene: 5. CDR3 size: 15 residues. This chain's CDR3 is CASSQDYGQVYGYTF. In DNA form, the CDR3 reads TGCGCCAGCAGCCAAGATTATGGACAGGTCTATGGCTACACCTTC.

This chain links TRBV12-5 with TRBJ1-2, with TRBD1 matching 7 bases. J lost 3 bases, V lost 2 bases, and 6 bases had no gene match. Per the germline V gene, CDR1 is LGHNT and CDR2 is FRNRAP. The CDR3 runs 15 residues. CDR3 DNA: TGTGCTAGTGGTTTGAAGACGACAGGGTACTATGGCTACACCTTC. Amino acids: CASGLKTTGYYGYTF.

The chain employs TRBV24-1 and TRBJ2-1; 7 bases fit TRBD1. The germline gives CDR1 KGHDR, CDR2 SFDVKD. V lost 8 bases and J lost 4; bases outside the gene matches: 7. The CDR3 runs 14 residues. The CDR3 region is CATTSGQPYNEQFF. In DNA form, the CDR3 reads TGTGCCACCACTTCGGGACAGCCTTACAATGAGCAGTTCTTC.

The CDR3 region has the DNA TGTGCCAGCTCCCTCCAAACAGGGGGCGCCGGGAACACCGGGGAGCTGTTTTTT. Translating it yields CASSLQTGGAGNTGELFF. V is TRBV18 and J is TRBJ2-2; 9 bases map to TRBD1. Germline lookup yields CDR1 KGHSH and CDR2 LQKENI. The V and J ends lost 6 bases and 1 base, in that order; junction bases with no gene match: 12. The CDR3 sequence is 18 residues long.

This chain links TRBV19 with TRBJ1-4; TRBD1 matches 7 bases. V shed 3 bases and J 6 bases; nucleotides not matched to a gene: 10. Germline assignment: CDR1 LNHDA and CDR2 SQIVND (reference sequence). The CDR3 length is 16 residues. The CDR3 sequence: CASSMGGGTAHEKLFF. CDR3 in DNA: TGTGCCAGTAGTATGGGAGGCGGGACAGCCCATGAAAAACTGTTTTTT.

The CDR3 region has the DNA TGCAGTGCTAGGGCGAGCTCCGGCTACACCTTC. It codes for CSARASSGYTF. The chain is built from TRBV20-1 and TRBJ1-2, with D hard to call. With 3 bases removed from V and 8 bases from J, the gap between germline ends came to 10 bases. In germline, CDR1 is DFQATT, CDR2 SNEGSKA (reference sequence). The CDR3 consists of 11 residues.

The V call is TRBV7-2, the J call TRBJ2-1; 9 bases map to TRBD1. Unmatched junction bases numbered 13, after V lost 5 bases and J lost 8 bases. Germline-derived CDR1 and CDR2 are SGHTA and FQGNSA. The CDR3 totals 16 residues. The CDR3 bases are TGTGCCAGCAGCCTAGATGGGGGACAGGGTAGGCATGAGCAGTTCTTC. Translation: CASSLDGGQGRHEQFF.